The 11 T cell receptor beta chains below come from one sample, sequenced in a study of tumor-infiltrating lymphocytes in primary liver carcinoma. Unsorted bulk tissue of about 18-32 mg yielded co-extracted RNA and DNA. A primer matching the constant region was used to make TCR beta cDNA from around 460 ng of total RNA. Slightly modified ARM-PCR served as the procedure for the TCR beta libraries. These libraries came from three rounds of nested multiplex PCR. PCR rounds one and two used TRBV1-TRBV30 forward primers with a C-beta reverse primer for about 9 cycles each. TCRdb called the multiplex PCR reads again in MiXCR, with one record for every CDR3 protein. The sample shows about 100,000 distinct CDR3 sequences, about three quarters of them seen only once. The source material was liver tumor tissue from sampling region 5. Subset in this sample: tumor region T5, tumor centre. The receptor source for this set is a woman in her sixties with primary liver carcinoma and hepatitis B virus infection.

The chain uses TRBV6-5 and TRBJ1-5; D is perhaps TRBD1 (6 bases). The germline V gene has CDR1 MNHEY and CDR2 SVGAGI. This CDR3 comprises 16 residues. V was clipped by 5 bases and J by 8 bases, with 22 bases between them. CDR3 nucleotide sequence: TGTGCCAGCAGTCCTTCCGGACGGGGGGCTGGGAAGCCCCAGCATTTT. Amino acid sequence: CASSPSGRGAGKPQHF.

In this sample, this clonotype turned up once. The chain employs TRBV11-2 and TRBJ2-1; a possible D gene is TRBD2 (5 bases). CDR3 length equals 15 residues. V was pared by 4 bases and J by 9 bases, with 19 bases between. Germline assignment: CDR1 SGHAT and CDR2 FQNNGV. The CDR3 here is CASSSGTYSGSEQFF. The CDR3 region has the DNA TGTGCCAGCAGCTCAGGCACTTACAGCGGAAGTGAGCAGTTCTTC.

The CDR3 DNA reads TGTGCCAGCAACGCACAGGGGGCAGGGAATACTGAAGCTTTCTTT. This gives the protein CASNAQGAGNTEAFF. The chain has TRBV6-2 or TRBV6-3 and TRBJ1-1, with 9 nucleotides matching TRBD1. This CDR3 is built from 15 residues. Trimming cost V 7 bases and J 5 bases; bases outside gene matches: 11. Germline V CDR1 and CDR2: MNHEY, SVGEGT.

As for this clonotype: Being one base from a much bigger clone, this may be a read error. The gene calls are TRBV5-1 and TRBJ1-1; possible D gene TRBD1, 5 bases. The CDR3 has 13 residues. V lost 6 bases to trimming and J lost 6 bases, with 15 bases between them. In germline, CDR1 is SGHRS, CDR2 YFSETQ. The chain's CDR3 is CASNAGRPAEAFF. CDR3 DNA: TGCGCCAGCAACGCGGGACGGCCAGCTGAAGCTTTCTTT.

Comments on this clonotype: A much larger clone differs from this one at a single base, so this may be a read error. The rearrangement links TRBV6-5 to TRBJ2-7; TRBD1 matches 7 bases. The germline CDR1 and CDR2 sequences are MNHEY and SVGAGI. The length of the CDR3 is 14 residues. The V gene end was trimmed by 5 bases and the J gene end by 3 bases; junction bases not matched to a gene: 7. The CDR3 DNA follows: TGTGCCAGCAGTCTACAGGGGCCACTCTACGAGCAGTACTTC. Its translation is CASSLQGPLYEQYF.

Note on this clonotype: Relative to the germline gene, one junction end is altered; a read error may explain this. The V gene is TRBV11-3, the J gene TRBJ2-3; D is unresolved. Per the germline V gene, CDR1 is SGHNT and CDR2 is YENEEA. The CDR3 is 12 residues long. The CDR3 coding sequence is TGTACCAGTAGACCGTTCGGCGATACGCAGTATTTT. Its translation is CTSRPFGDTQYF.

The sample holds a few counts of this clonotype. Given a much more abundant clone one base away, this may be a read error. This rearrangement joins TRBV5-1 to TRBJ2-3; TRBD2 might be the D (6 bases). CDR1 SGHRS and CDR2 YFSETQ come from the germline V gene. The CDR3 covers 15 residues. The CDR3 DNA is TGCGTCAGCAGCTTGGGCTCAGGGACTACAGATACGCAGTATTTT. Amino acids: CVSSLGSGTTDTQYF.

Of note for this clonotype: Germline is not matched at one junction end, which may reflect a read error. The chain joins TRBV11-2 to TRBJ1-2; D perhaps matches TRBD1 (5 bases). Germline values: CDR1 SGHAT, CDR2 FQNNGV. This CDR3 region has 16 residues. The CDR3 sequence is CASSLGTSEGFYGYTF. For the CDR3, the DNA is TGTGCCAGCAGCCTCGGGACTTCGGAGGGGTTCTATGGTTACACCTTC.

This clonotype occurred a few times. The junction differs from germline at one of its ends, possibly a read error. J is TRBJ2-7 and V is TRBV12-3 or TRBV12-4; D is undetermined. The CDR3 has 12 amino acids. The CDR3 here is CANSSRPYEQYF. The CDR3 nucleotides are TGTGCCAACAGTTCAAGGCCATACGAGCAGTACTTC.

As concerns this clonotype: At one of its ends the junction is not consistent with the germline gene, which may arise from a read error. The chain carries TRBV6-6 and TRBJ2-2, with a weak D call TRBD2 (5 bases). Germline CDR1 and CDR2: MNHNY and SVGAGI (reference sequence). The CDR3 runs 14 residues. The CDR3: CATSYSGGSGELFF. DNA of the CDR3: TGTGCCACCAGTTACTCAGGAGGTTCCGGGGAGCTGTTTTTT.

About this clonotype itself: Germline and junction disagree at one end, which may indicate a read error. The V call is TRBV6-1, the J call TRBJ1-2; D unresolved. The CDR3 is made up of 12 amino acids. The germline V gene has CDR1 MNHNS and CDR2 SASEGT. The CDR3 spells CAISKYSYGYTF. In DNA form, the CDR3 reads TGTGCCATCAGTAAATACAGTTACGGCTACACCTTC.